The clone carrying this TCR beta chain has ten or more counts. As yet, its antigen is unknown. Germline CDR1 and CDR2: MNHEY and SVGAGI. V lost 6 bases, J lost 6 bases, and 11 bases stayed unmatched. The CDR3 is 15 amino acids. TCRdb independently ran MiXCR on the multiplex PCR reads; one entry per CDR3 protein. Here the sample spans roughly 14,000 distinct CDR3 sequences, around 54% being singletons. The entry originates in a study of breast tumors, draining lymph nodes, adjacent tissues. Broader study findings: The lymph node origin of tumor T cells was framed as consistent with a hypothesis, not demonstrated.

The TCR was taken from a female donor with breast cancer. Some clones in this sample may be carry-over from other donors' samples. This rearrangement joins TRBV6-5 to TRBJ2-3; 8 bases agree with TRBD1. Sequencing was performed on tumor-adjacent breast tissue. The CDR3 here is CASSPKGQASDTQYF. DNA for the CDR3: TGTGCCAGCAGCCCAAAGGGACAGGCTTCGGATACGCAGTATTTT.